This entry concerns a single T cell receptor (beta chain). Its antigen is still unknown. The V and J ends lost 5 bases and 8 bases, in that order; junction bases with no gene match: 8. The CDR3 contains 13 residues. In germline, CDR1 is SEHNR, CDR2 FQNEAQ (reference sequence). Method: immunoSEQ multiplex PCR; TCRdb's copy keeps in-frame clones and lacks some. The table has 88,000 or so clones, approximately 85% seen once. These data come from a study of a mutant IDH1 vaccine in newly diagnosed glioma. Across the study: Patients received vaccination from 4-6 weeks after radiotherapy alone, or with temozolomide cycles. Antecedent treatment encompassed radiotherapy, temozolomide, or their combination; the majority received both. The treated population exhibited a male proportion of roughly 60%, a female proportion of 37.5%, and a mean age of around 40 years. Overall study results and limits: It seemed that pseudoprogression was not linked to changes in the top peripheral T cell clonotypes.

This sample's time point: week 23, last vaccination. The study gave 300 ug of mutant IDH1 20-mer peptide per vaccine dose, with topical imiquimod. The V gene is TRBV7-9, the J gene TRBJ1-2, with TRBD1 matching over 7 bases. The specimen comprised PBMCs, sampled from a glioma patient whose treatment included an IDH1 peptide vaccine. The TCR sequence derives from a man aged 25 to 40 with glioma. Some clones in this sample may be carry-over from other donors' samples. In nucleotides, the CDR3 is TGTGCCAGCAGCCAAGACAGGGTGCGAGGCTACACCTTC. Translation: CASSQDRVRGYTF.